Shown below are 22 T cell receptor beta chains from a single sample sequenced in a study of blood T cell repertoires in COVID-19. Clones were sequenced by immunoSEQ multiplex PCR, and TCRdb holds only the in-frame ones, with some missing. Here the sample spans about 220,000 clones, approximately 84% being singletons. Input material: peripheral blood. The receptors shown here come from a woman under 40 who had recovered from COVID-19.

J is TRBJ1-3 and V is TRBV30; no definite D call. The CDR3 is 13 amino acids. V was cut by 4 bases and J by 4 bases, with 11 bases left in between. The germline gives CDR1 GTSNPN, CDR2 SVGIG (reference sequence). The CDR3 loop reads CAWIPGIGNTIYF. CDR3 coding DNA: TGTGCCTGGATTCCCGGGATCGGAAACACCATATATTTT.

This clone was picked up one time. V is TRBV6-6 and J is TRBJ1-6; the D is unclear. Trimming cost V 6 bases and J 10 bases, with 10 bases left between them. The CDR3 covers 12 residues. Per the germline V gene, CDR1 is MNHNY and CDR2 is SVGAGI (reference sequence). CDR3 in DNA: TGTGCCAGCAGGCCCGGGAGCTCACCCCTCCACTTT. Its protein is CASRPGSSPLHF.

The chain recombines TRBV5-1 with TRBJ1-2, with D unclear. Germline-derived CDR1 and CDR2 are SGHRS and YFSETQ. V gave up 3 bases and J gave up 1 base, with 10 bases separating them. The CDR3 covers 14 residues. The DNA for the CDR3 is TGCGCCAGCAGCTACGACGGGGATAACTATGGCTACACCTTC. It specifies CASSYDGDNYGYTF.

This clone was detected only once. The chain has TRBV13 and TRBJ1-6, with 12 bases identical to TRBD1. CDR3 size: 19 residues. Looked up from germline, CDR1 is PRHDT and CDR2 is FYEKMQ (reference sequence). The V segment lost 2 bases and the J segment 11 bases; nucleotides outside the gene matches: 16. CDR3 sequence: CASSLQFGRGQGAKTPLHF. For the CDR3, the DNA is TGTGCCAGCAGCTTACAATTCGGTAGGGGACAGGGGGCTAAAACACCCCTCCACTTT.

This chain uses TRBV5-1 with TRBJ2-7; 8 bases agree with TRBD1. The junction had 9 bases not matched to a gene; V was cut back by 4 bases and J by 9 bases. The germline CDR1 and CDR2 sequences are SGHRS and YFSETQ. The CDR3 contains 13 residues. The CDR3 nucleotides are TGCGCCAGCAGCCCGGACAGGGTTACTTCGCAGTACTTC. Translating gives CASSPDRVTSQYF.

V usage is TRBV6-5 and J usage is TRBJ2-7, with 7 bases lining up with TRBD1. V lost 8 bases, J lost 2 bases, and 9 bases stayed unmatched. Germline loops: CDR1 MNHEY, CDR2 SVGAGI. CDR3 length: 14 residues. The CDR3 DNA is TGTGCCAGCGTCGACAGGGTTGGGACCTACGAGCAGTACTTC. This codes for CASVDRVGTYEQYF.

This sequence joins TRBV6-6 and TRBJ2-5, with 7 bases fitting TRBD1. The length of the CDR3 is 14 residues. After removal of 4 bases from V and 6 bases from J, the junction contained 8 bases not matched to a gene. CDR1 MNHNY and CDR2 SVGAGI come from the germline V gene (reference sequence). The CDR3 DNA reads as TGTGCCAGCAGTTCCATGACAGGGCGGAAGACCCAGTACTTC. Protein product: CASSSMTGRKTQYF.

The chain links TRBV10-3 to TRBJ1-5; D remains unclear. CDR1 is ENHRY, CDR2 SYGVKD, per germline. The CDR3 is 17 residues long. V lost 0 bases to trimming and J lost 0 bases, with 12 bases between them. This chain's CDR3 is CAISESLAVYSNQPQHF. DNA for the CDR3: TGTGCCATCAGTGAGTCCTTGGCGGTCTATAGCAATCAGCCCCAGCATTTT.

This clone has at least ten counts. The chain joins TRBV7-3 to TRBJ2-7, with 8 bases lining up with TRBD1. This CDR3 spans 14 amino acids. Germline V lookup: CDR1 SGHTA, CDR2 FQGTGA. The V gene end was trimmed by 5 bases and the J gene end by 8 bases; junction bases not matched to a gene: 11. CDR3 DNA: TGTGCCAGCAGCGAGCGGAAAGACAGGGGAAAGCAGTACTTC. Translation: CASSERKDRGKQYF.

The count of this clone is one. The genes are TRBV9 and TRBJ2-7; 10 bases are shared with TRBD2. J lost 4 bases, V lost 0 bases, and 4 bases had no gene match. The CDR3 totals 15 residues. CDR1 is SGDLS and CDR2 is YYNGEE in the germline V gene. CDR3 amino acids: CASSVGSSGRYEQYF. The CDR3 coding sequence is TGTGCCAGCAGCGTAGGGTCTAGCGGGAGATACGAGCAGTACTTC.

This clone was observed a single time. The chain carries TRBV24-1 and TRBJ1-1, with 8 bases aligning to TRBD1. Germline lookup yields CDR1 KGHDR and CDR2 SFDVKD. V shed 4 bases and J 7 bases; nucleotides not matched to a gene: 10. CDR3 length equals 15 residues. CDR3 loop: CATSDPKQGVREAFF. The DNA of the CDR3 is TGTGCCACCAGTGACCCGAAACAGGGGGTACGTGAAGCTTTCTTT.

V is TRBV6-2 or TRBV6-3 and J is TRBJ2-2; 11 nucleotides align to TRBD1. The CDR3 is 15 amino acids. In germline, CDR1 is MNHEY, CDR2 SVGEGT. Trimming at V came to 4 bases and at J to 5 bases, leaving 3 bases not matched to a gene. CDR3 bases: TGTGCCAGCAGTTTTGGACAGGGGGCGACCGGGGAGCTGTTTTTT. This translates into CASSFGQGATGELFF.

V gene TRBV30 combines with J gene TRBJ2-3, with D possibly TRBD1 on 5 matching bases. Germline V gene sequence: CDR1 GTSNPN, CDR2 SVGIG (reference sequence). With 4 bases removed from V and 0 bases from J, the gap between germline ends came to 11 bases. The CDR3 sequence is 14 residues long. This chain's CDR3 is CAWKGASSTDTQYF. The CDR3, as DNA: TGTGCCTGGAAAGGGGCTTCTAGCACAGATACGCAGTATTTT.

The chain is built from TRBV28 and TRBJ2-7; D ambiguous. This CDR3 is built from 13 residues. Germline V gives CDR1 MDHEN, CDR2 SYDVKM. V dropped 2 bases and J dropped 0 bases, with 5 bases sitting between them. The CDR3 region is CASSLPSSYEQYF. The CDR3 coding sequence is TGTGCCAGCAGTTTACCTAGCTCCTACGAGCAGTACTTC.

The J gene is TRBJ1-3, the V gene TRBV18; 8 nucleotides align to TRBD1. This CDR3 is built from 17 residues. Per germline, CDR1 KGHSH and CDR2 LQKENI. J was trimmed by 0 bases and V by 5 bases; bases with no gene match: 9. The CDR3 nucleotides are TGTGCCAGCTCATCCTCGGGACAGGCAAGCTCTGGAAACACCATATATTTT. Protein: CASSSSGQASSGNTIYF.

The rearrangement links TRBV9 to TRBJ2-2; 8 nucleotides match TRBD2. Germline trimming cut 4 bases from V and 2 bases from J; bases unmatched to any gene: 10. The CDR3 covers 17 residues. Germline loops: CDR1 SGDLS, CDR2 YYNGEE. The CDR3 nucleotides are TGTGCCAGCAGCCCCACCTTGGGACTAGTCAACACCGGGGAGCTGTTTTTT. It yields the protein CASSPTLGLVNTGELFF.

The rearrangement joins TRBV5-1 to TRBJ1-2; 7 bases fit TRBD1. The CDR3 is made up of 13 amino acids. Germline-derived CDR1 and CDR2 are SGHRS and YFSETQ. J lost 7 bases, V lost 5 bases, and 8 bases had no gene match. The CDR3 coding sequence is TGCGCCAGCAGTATAACAGGGGTAGGTGGCTACACCTTC. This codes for CASSITGVGGYTF.

In DNA form, the CDR3 reads TGTGCCAGCAGGGGTGACAGGGGGCGGTTAGGTGAGCAGTACTTC. As protein: CASRGDRGRLGEQYF. The V call is TRBV2, the J call TRBJ2-7; TRBD1 matches 10 bases. Germline CDR1 and CDR2: SNHLY and FYNNEI. The CDR3 is 15 amino acids. The V and J ends lost 6 bases and 7 bases, in that order; junction bases with no gene match: 12.

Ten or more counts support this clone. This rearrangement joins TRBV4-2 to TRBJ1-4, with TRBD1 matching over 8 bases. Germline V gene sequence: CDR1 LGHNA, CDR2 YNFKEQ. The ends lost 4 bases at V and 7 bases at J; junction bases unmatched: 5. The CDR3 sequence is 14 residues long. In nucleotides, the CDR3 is TGTGCCAGCAGCCCAATGACAGGGGCTGAAAAACTGTTTTTT. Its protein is CASSPMTGAEKLFF.

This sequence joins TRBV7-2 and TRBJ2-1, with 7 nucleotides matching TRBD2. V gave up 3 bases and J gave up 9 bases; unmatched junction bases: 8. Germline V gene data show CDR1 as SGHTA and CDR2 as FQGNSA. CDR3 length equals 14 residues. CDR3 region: CASSLRTSYGEQFF. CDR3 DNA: TGTGCCAGCAGCTTGAGGACTAGTTACGGTGAGCAGTTCTTC.

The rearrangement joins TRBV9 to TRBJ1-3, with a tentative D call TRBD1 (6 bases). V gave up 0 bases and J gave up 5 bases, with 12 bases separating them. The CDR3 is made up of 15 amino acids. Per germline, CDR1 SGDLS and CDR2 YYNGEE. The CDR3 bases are TGTGCCAGCAGCGTAGATGGACAGTCTAGAAACACCATATATTTT. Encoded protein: CASSVDGQSRNTIYF.

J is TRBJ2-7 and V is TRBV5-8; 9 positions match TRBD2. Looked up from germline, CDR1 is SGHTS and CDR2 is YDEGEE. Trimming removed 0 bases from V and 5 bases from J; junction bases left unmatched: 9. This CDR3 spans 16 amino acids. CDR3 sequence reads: CASSLVRTSARDEQYF. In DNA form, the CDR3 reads TGTGCCAGCAGCTTGGTGCGGACTAGCGCTAGGGACGAGCAGTACTTC.